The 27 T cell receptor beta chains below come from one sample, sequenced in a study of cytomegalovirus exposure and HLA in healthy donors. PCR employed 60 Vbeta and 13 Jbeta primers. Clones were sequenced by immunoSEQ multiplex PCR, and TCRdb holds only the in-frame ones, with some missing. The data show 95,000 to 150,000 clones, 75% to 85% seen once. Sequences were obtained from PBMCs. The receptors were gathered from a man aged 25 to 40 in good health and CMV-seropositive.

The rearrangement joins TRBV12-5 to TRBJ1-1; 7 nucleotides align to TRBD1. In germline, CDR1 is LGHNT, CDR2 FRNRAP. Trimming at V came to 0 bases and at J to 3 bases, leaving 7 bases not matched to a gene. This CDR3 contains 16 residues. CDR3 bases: TGTGCTAGTGGTTTGGTTATACAGGGGCGATACACTGAAGCTTTCTTT. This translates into CASGLVIQGRYTEAFF. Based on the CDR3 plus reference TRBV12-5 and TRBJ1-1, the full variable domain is DARVTQTPRHKVTEMGQEVTMRCQPILGHNTVFWYRQTMMQGLELLAYFRNRAPLDDSGMPKDRFSAEMPDATLATLKIQPSEPRDSAVYFCASGLVIQGRYTEAFFGQGTRLTVV.

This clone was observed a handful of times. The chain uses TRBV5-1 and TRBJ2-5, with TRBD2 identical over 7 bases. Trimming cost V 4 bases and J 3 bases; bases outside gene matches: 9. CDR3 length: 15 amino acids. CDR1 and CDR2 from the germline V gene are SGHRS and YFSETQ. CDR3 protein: CASSRSSGAKETQYF. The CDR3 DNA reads TGCGCCAGCAGCCGGTCCAGCGGGGCTAAAGAGACCCAGTACTTC. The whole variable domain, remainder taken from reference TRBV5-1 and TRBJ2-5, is KAGVTQTPRYLIKTRGQQVTLSCSPISGHRSVSWYQQTPGQGLQFLFEYFSETQRNKGNFPGRFSGRQFSNSRSEMNVSTLELGDSALYLCASSRSSGAKETQYFGPGTRLLVL.

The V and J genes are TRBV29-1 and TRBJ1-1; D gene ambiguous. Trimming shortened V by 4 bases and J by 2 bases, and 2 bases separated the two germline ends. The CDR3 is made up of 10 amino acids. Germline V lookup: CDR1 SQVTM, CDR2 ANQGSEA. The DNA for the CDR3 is TGCAGCGTTGCAAACACTGAAGCTTTCTTT. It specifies CSVANTEAFF.

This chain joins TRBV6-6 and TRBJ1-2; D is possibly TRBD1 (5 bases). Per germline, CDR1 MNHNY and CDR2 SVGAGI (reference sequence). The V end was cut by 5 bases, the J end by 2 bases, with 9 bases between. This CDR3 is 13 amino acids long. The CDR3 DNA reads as TGTGCCAGCAGTGGAGGGGAAAACTATGGCTACACCTTC. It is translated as CASSGGENYGYTF.

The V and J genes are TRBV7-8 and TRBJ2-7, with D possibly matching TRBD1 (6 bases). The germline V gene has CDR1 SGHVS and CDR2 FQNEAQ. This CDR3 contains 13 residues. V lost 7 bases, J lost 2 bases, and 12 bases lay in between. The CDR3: CASTSPGAYEQYF. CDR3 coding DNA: TGTGCCAGCACCAGCCCAGGGGCCTACGAGCAGTACTTC. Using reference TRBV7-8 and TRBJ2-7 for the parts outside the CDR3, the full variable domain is GAGVSQSPRYKVAKRGQDVALRCDPISGHVSLFWYQQALGQGPEFLTYFQNEAQLDKSGLPSDRFFAERPEGSVSTLKIQRTQQEDSAVYLCASTSPGAYEQYFGPGTRLTVT.

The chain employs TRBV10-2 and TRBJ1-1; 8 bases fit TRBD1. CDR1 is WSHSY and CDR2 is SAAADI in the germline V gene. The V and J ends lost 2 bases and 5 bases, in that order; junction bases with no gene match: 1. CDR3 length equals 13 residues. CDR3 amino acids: CASSEGQGTEAFF. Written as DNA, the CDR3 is TGCGCCAGCAGTGAGGGACAGGGAACTGAAGCTTTCTTT.

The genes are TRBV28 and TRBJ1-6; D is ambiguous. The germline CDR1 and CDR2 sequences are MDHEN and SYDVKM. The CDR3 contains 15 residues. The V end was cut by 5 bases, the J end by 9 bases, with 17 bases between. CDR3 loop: CASSPPGSRVSPLHF. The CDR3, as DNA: TGTGCCAGCAGTCCGCCGGGATCTAGGGTTTCACCCCTCCACTTT.

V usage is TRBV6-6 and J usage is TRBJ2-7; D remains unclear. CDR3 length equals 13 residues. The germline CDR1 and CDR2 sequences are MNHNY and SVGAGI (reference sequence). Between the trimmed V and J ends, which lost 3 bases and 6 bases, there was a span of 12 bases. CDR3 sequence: CASSYGRRREQYF. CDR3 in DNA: TGTGCCAGCAGTTATGGCAGGCGTCGCGAGCAGTACTTC.

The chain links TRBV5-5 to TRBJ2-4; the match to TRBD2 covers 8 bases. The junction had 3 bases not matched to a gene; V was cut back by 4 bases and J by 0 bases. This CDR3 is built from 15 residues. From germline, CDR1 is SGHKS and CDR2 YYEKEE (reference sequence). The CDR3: CASSLRGGAKNIQYF. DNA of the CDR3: TGTGCCAGCAGCCTTCGGGGGGGAGCCAAAAACATTCAGTACTTC.

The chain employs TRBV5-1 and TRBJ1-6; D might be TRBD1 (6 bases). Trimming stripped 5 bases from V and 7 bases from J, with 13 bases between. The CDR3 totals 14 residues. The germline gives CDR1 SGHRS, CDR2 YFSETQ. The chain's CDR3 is CASSSQGWNSPLHF. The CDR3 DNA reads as TGCGCCAGCAGTTCACAGGGCTGGAATTCACCCCTCCACTTT.

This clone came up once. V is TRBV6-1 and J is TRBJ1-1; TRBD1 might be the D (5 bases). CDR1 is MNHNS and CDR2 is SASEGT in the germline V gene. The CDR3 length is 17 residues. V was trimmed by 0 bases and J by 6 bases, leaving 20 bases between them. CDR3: CASSEATGRGPQSEAFF. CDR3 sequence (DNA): TGTGCCAGCAGTGAAGCGACCGGGAGGGGCCCCCAGTCTGAAGCTTTCTTT.

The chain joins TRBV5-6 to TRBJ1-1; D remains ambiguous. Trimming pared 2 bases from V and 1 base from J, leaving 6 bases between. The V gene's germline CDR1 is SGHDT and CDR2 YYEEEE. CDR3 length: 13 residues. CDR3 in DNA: TGTGCCAGCAGCTTACGGGGGAACACTGAAGCTTTCTTT. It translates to CASSLRGNTEAFF.

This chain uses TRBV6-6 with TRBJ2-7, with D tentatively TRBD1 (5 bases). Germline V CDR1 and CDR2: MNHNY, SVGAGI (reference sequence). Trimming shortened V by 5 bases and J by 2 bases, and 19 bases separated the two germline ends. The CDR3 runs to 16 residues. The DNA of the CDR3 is TGTGCCAGCAGTACAACAGGCCTCGTGACGACCTACGAGCAGTACTTC. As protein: CASSTTGLVTTYEQYF.

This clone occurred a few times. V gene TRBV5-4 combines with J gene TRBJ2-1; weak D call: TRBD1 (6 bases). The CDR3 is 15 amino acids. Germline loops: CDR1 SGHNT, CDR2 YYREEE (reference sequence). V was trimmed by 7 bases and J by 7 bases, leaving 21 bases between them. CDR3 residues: CASSAYMTGRNEQFF. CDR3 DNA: TGTGCCAGCTCAGCTTATATGACAGGAAGGAATGAGCAGTTCTTC.

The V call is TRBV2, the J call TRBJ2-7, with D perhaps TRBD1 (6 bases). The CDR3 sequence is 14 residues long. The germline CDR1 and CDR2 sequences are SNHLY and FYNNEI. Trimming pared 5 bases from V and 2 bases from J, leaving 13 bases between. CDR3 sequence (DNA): TGTGCCAGCAGTAGCTCCAGGGACACCTACGAGCAGTACTTC. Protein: CASSSSRDTYEQYF.

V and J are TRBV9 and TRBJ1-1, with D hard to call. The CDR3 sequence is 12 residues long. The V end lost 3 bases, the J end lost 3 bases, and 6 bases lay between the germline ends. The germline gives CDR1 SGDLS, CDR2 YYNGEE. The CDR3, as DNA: TGTGCCAGCAGCGGCGCGGACACTGAAGCTTTCTTT. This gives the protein CASSGADTEAFF.

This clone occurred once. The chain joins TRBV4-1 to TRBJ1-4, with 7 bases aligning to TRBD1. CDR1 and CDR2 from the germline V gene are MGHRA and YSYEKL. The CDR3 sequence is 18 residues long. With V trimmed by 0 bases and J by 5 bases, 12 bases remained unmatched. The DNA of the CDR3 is TGCGCCAGCAGCCAAGATATTGGGGGCTTGACAGGGAATGAAAAACTGTTTTTT. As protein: CASSQDIGGLTGNEKLFF.

CDR3 nucleotide sequence: TGTGCCAGCGGACAGAAATTAGGCGCTGGGGCCAACGTCCTGACTTTC. Translating gives CASGQKLGAGANVLTF. J is TRBJ2-6 and V is TRBV9; D is possibly TRBD1 (6 bases). Germline loops: CDR1 SGDLS, CDR2 YYNGEE. V lost 7 bases, J lost 2 bases, and 16 bases lay in between. CDR3 length: 16 amino acids.

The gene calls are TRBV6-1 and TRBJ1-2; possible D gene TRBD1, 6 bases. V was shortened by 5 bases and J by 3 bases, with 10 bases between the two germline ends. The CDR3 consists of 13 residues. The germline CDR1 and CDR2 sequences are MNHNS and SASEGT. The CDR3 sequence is CASSIGGDYGYTF. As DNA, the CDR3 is TGTGCCAGCAGTATAGGGGGTGACTATGGCTACACCTTC.

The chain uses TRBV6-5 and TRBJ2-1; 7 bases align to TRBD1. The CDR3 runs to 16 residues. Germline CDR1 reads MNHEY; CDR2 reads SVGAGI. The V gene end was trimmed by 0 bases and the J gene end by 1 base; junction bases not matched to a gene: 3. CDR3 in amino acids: CASSYSNRGSYNEQFF. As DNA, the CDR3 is TGTGCCAGCAGTTACTCCAACAGGGGATCCTACAATGAGCAGTTCTTC.

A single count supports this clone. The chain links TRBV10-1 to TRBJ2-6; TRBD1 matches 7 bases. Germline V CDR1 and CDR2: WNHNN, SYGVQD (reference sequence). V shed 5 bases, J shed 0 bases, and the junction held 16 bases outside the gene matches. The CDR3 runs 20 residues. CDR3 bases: TGCGCCAGCAGTTCTTCACCCGGGACAGCAGGATTCTCTGGGGCCAACGTCCTGACTTTC. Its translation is CASSSSPGTAGFSGANVLTF.

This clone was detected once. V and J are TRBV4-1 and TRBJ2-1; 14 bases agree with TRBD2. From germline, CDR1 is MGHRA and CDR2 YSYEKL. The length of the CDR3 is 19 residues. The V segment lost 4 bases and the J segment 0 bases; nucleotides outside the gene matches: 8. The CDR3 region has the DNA TGCGCCAGCAGCCCGCGGACTAGCGGGGGGCCTTTCTCCTACAATGAGCAGTTCTTC. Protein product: CASSPRTSGGPFSYNEQFF.

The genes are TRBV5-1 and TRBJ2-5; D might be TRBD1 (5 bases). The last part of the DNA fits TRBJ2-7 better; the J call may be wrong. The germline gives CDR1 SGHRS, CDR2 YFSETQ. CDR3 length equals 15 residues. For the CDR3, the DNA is TGCGCCAGCAGCTTGGATGACAGTTACTACTACGAGCAGTACTTC. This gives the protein CASSLDDSYYYEQYF.

The DNA of the CDR3 is TGTGCCAGCAGCCAAGTAAGAGTAAACAATGAGCAGTTCTTC. Translated, it gives CASSQVRVNNEQFF. This chain connects TRBV4-2 to TRBJ2-1, with unresolved D. The germline gives CDR1 LGHNA, CDR2 YNFKEQ. This CDR3 comprises 14 residues. V was trimmed by 1 base and J by 5 bases, leaving 9 bases between them.

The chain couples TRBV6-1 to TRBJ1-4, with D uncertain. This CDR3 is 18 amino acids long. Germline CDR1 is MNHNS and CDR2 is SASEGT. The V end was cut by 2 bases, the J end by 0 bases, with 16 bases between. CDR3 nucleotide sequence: TGTGCCAGCAGTGAACATGTGCCAGACTTAGCAACTAATGAAAAACTGTTTTTT. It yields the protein CASSEHVPDLATNEKLFF.

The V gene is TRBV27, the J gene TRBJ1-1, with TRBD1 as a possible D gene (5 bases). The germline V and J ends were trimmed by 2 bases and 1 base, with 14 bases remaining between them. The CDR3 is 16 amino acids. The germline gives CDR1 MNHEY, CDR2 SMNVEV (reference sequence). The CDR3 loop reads CASSLGFGGGNTEAFF. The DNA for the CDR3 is TGTGCCAGCAGTTTAGGGTTCGGGGGTGGGAACACTGAAGCTTTCTTT.

CDR3 coding DNA: TGTGCCAGTCTGCGTGAAGCTGAAGCTTTCTTT. Translation gives CASLREAEAFF. This chain connects TRBV19 to TRBJ1-1; D unclear. The germline CDR1 and CDR2 sequences are LNHDA and SQIVND (reference sequence). Trimming removed 8 bases at V and 6 bases at J, with 10 bases between. The CDR3 contains 11 residues. The whole variable domain, remainder taken from reference TRBV19 and TRBJ1-1, is DGGITQSPKYLFRKEGQNVTLSCEQNLNHDAMYWYRQDPGQGLRLIYYSQIVNDFQKGDIAEGYSVSREKKESFPLTVTSAQKNPTAFYLCASLREAEAFFGQGTRLTVV.